The T cell receptor beta chain under discussion was sequenced for a study of blood T cell repertoires in COVID-19. Looking at the study overall: In each case, the material was cDNA or gDNA derived from T cells, B-cell-depleted T cells, or PBMCs.

Germline V gene sequence: CDR1 MNHEY, CDR2 SMNVEV (reference sequence). V was clipped by 4 bases and J by 4 bases; unmatched bases: 5. The CDR3 loop spans 15 amino acids. Methods used by the authors: The assay estimated nucleated cells by amplifying reference gene primers. Some clones are missing from TCRdb's copy, which holds only in-frame ones; the method was immunoSEQ multiplex PCR. From that table come the V and J calls and clone size; the DNA was used to work out D and trimming. This table holds 70,000 or so clones, more than 85% found once. Sequencing was carried out using peripheral blood. The clonotype was recovered from a man in his 70s with active COVID-19. The chain links TRBV27 to TRBJ1-5; 9 nucleotides align to TRBD1. The CDR3 DNA is TGTGCCAGCAGTTCCCGGGACAGGGTGAATCAGCCCCAGCATTTT. Its translation is CASSSRDRVNQPQHF.